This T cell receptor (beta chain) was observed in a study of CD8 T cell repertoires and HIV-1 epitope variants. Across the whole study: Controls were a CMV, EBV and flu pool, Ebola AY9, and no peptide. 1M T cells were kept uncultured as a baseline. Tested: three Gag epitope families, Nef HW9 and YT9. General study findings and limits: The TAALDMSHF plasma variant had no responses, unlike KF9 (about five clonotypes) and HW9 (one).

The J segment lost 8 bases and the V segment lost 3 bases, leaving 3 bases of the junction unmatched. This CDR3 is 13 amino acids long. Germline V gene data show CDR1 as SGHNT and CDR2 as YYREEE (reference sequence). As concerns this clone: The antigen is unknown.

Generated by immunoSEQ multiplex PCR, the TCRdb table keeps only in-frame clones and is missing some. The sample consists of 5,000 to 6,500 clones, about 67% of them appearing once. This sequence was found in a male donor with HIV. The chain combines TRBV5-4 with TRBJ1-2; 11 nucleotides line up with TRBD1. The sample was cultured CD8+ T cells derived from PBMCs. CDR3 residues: CASSYWTGGGYTF. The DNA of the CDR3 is TGTGCCAGCAGCTATTGGACAGGGGGCGGCTACACCTTC.